One and the same sample provided the 20 T cell receptor beta chains below, sequenced in a study of T cell changes during pregnancy in multiple sclerosis. Clones were read by immunoSEQ multiplex PCR, and TCRdb kept only the in-frame ones, dropping some. Here the sample spans tens of thousands of clones, about 90% being singletons. The sample consisted of peripheral blood, taken in the third trimester of pregnancy. The receptor source for this set is a female donor in good health, enrolled as a control in a pregnancy study.

The chain is built from TRBV5-1 and TRBJ2-2; no reliable D call. Trimming took 2 bases from V and 6 from J, leaving 8 bases between them. The CDR3 is 13 residues long. Germline V gene data show CDR1 as SGHRS and CDR2 as YFSETQ. CDR3 amino acids: CASSFVTAGELFF. The CDR3 nucleotides read TGCGCCAGCAGCTTCGTAACTGCCGGGGAGCTGTTTTTT. Based on the CDR3 plus reference TRBV5-1 and TRBJ2-2, the full variable domain is KAGVTQTPRYLIKTRGQQVTLSCSPISGHRSVSWYQQTPGQGLQFLFEYFSETQRNKGNFPGRFSGRQFSNSRSEMNVSTLELGDSALYLCASSFVTAGELFFGEGSRLTVL.

The chain employs TRBV7-2 and TRBJ2-7, with D possibly TRBD2 on 6 matching bases. The CDR3 covers 14 residues. Germline loops: CDR1 SGHTA, CDR2 FQGNSA. V was pared by 3 bases and J by 3 bases, with 12 bases between. In nucleotides, the CDR3 is TGTGCCAGCAGCTTTAGCGGTGGGGACTACGAGCAGTACTTC. Amino acid sequence: CASSFSGGDYEQYF.

The rearrangement links TRBV28 to TRBJ1-4; D is ambiguous. The CDR3 is 15 amino acids. The germline gives CDR1 MDHEN, CDR2 SYDVKM. With 6 bases removed from V and 7 bases from J, the gap between germline ends came to 18 bases. The CDR3, as DNA: TGTGCCAGCAGCGTCGAGGGTGTGGGTAGTGAAAAACTGTTTTTT. Amino acids: CASSVEGVGSEKLFF.

V and J are TRBV5-1 and TRBJ2-2, with TRBD1 matching 7 bases. V was clipped by 0 bases and J by 1 base; unmatched bases: 3. Germline assignment: CDR1 SGHRS and CDR2 YFSETQ. CDR3 size: 16 residues. This CDR3 is CASSLAAGGNTGELFF. Here the CDR3 DNA reads TGCGCCAGCAGCTTGGCGGCAGGGGGGAACACCGGGGAGCTGTTTTTT.

J is TRBJ1-2 and V is TRBV27; no definite D call. Trimming removed 2 bases from V and 3 bases from J, with 7 bases in between. This CDR3 region has 13 residues. The germline V gene has CDR1 MNHEY and CDR2 SMNVEV (reference sequence). CDR3 region: CASSLRGYYGYTF. CDR3 nucleotide sequence: TGTGCCAGCAGTTTACGAGGCTACTATGGCTACACCTTC.

The count of this clone is one. The chain links TRBV4-3 to TRBJ2-2; the match to TRBD1 covers 10 bases. The germline V gene encodes CDR1 LGHNA and CDR2 YSLEER. The V gene end was trimmed by 3 bases and the J gene end by 9 bases; junction bases not matched to a gene: 7. This CDR3 comprises 15 residues. The CDR3 DNA reads TGCGCCAGCAGCCAGGGAGGGACAGGGGTACGGGAGCTGTTTTTT. Translating gives CASSQGGTGVRELFF.

The V and J genes are TRBV19 and TRBJ1-1, with a tentative D call TRBD1 (5 bases). The germline V gene has CDR1 LNHDA and CDR2 SQIVND (reference sequence). V lost 1 base, J lost 4 bases, and 7 bases lay in between. This CDR3 is 13 amino acids long. For the CDR3, the DNA is TGTGCCAGTAGTATAGTCGACAGCACTGAAGCTTTCTTT. This sequence encodes CASSIVDSTEAFF.

This sequence joins TRBV14 and TRBJ1-6; possible D gene TRBD1, 5 bases. Trimming shortened V by 7 bases and J by 8 bases, and 18 bases separated the two germline ends. CDR1 is SGHDN and CDR2 is FVKESK in the germline V gene. This CDR3 has 15 residues. CDR3 protein: CASTKGGATYSPLHF. In DNA, the CDR3 is TGTGCCAGCACCAAGGGAGGGGCGACTTATTCACCCCTCCACTTT.

The CDR3 DNA reads TGCGCCAGCAGCCCTGGACAGGGCGCCTCATTCGCTAGCACAGATACGCAGTATTTT. Amino acid sequence: CASSPGQGASFASTDTQYF. The V gene is TRBV10-2, the J gene TRBJ2-3; 8 nucleotides agree with TRBD1. Germline CDR1 reads WSHSY; CDR2 reads SAAADI. V shed 6 bases and J 0 bases; nucleotides not matched to a gene: 17. The CDR3 has 19 amino acids.

For the CDR3, the DNA is TGCGCCAGCAGCTCAATAGGGGCGACAGGGATGCCATCTGGGGCCAACGTCCTGACTTTC. This codes for CASSSIGATGMPSGANVLTF. The rearrangement uses TRBV5-1 and TRBJ2-6, with 7 positions matching TRBD1. With V trimmed by 3 bases and J by 1 base, 16 bases remained unmatched. Germline loops: CDR1 SGHRS, CDR2 YFSETQ. The CDR3 consists of 20 residues.

This clone appeared a few times. The chain combines TRBV30 with TRBJ1-1; no clear D. In germline, CDR1 is GTSNPN, CDR2 SVGIG (reference sequence). CDR3 length: 15 residues. With 3 bases removed from V and 0 bases from J, the gap between germline ends came to 14 bases. The CDR3 protein is CAWRARDTLNTEAFF. In nucleotides, the CDR3 is TGTGCCTGGAGGGCCCGAGACACCCTGAACACTGAAGCTTTCTTT.

The chain has TRBV5-6 and TRBJ1-1; D may be TRBD1 (6 bases). CDR3 length: 15 residues. Germline V CDR1 and CDR2: SGHDT, YYEEEE. The V end was cut by 1 base, the J end by 0 bases, with 10 bases between. The CDR3 loop is CASSLRTEMNTEAFF. The CDR3 nucleotides read TGTGCCAGCAGCTTGAGGACAGAAATGAACACTGAAGCTTTCTTT.

J is TRBJ1-3 and V is TRBV6-5; 8 bases map to TRBD1. J gave up 2 bases and V 3 bases, and 3 bases lay outside the gene matches. CDR3 length: 15 amino acids. Per the germline V gene, CDR1 is MNHEY and CDR2 is SVGAGI. The CDR3 protein is CASSYTTGAGNTIYF. CDR3 in DNA: TGTGCCAGCAGTTATACGACAGGGGCTGGAAACACCATATATTTT.

This sequence joins TRBV5-4 and TRBJ2-1; 11 bases are shared with TRBD2. This CDR3 is 19 amino acids long. J lost 3 bases, V lost 6 bases, and 17 bases had no gene match. Per germline, CDR1 SGHNT and CDR2 YYREEE (reference sequence). The CDR3 spells CASTMPGTSGRSLYNEQFF. Here the CDR3 DNA reads TGTGCCAGCACTATGCCGGGGACTAGCGGCAGGTCCCTCTACAATGAGCAGTTCTTC.

The rearrangement joins TRBV23-1 to TRBJ2-2; 11 positions match TRBD2. TRBV23-1 is an ORF for which the function is uncertain. Trimming at V came to 5 bases and at J to 4 bases, leaving 6 bases not matched to a gene. This CDR3 region has 16 residues. CDR3 sequence (DNA): TGCGCCAGCAGTGCACTAGCGGGAGACCTCACCGGGGAGCTGTTTTTT. It encodes CASSALAGDLTGELFF.

This chain links TRBV5-1 with TRBJ2-2, with D tentatively TRBD1 (5 bases). The V gene's germline CDR1 is SGHRS and CDR2 YFSETQ. This CDR3 comprises 13 residues. Trimming pared 4 bases from V and 5 bases from J, leaving 9 bases between. CDR3 in amino acids: CASSPRETGELFF. The DNA of the CDR3 is TGCGCCAGCAGCCCCAGGGAAACCGGGGAGCTGTTTTTT. The complete variable domain, with remaining parts taken from reference TRBV5-1 and TRBJ2-2, reads KAGVTQTPRYLIKTRGQQVTLSCSPISGHRSVSWYQQTPGQGLQFLFEYFSETQRNKGNFPGRFSGRQFSNSRSEMNVSTLELGDSALYLCASSPRETGELFFGEGSRLTVL.

The chain employs TRBV6-5 and TRBJ1-2, with TRBD1 matching over 8 bases. There are 14 residues in the CDR3. J was trimmed by 7 bases and V by 5 bases; bases with no gene match: 9. Looked up from germline, CDR1 is MNHEY and CDR2 is SVGAGI. The CDR3 DNA follows: TGTGCCAGCAGTCCACAGACAGGGGACCGTGGCTACACCTTC. Its translation: CASSPQTGDRGYTF.

In this sample, this clone turned up a few times. This rearrangement joins TRBV30 to TRBJ2-3; TRBD1 matches at 7 bases. This CDR3 comprises 16 residues. The V gene's germline CDR1 is GTSNPN and CDR2 SVGIG (reference sequence). J lost 4 bases, V lost 3 bases, and 13 bases had no gene match. CDR3 coding DNA: TGTGCCTGGAGACTGGCAGGGGGTTGGAGCGCAGATACGCAGTATTTT. It codes for CAWRLAGGWSADTQYF.

The chain combines TRBV6-6 with TRBJ2-5; unclear D gene. The V gene's germline CDR1 is MNHNY and CDR2 SVGAGI (reference sequence). This CDR3 has 13 amino acids. V was trimmed by 0 bases and J by 4 bases, leaving 6 bases between them. CDR3 DNA: TGTGCCAGCAGTTACTCCGAGGTAGAGACCCAGTACTTC. Its protein is CASSYSEVETQYF.

The rearrangement uses TRBV10-2 and TRBJ2-7; 9 bases line up with TRBD1. The CDR3 length is 13 residues. The V gene end was trimmed by 6 bases and the J gene end by 2 bases; junction bases not matched to a gene: 2. Germline CDR1 reads WSHSY; CDR2 reads SAAADI. The CDR3, as DNA: TGCGCCAGCAGCCGGACAGGGGCCTACGAGCAGTACTTC. As protein: CASSRTGAYEQYF.